In this sample, the clone carrying this T cell receptor beta chain turned up many times. Its specificity is not known. The sample comes from a study of T cells in Graves' hyperthyroidism and ophthalmopathy. Study details: The authors collected peripheral blood at initial diagnosis, before any treatment. General observations from the study: Most thyroid-expanded clonotypes above 0.001 were also found in blood.

The CDR3 is 14 residues long. V lost 9 bases, J lost 3 bases, and 17 bases lay in between. Uncontrolled infection, other autoimmune disease, pregnancy or lactation excluded patients. Out of over 9 ml of fresh peripheral blood came the PBMCs. Amplification yielded TCR beta CDR3 regions, with RNA transcripts as the source. In the first-round RT-PCR of the TCR CDR3, the HTBI primer set was used. TCRdb reanalysed the multiplex PCR reads using MiXCR and keeps one entry per CDR3 protein. This sample has a few hundred thousand distinct CDR3 sequences, with approximately 15% found just once. This chain uses TRBV12-3 or TRBV12-4 with TRBJ1-2; D is uncertain. This TCR derives from a woman between 55 and 75 years old with Graves' ophthalmopathy. Sequenced input: blood. CDR3 in amino acids: CASTYSNSDYGYTF. The CDR3 DNA sequence: TGTGCCAGTACCTACAGCAATAGCGACTATGGCTACACCTTC.